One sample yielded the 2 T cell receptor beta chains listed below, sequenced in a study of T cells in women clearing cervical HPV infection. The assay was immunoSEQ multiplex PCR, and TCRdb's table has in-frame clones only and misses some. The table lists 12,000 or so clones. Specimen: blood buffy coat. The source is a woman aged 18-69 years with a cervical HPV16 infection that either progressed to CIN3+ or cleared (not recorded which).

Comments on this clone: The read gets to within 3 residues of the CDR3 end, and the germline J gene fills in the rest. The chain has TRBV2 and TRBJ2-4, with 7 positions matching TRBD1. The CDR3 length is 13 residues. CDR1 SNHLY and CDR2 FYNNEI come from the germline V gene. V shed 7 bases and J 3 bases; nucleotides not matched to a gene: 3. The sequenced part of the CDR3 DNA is TGTGCCAGCACCCGGGACAGCAAAAACATT. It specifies CASTRDSKNI. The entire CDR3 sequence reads CASTRDSKNIQYF.

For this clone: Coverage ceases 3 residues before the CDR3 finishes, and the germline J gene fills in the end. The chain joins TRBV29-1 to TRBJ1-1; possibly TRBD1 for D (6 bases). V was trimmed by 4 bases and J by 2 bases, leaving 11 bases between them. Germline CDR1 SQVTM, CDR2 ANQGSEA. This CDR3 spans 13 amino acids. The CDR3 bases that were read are TGCAGCGTTGGGATACAGGGTAACACTGAA. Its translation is CSVGIQGNTE. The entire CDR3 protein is CSVGIQGNTEAFF.